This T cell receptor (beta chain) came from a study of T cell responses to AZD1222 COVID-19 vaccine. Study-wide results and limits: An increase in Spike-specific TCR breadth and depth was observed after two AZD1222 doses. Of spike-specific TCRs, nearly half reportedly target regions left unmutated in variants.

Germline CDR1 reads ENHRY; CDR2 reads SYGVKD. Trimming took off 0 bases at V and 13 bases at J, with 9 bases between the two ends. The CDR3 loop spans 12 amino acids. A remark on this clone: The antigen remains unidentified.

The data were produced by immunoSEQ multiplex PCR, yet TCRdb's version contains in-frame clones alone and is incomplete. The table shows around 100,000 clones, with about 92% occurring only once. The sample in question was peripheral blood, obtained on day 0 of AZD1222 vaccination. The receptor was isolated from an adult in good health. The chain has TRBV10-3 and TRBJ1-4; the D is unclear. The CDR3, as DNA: TGTGCCATCAGTGAGTCGAGTACAGCACTGTTTTTT. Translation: CAISESSTALFF.